Following are 26 T cell receptor beta chains from one sample sequenced in a study of blood T cell repertoires in COVID-19. The data were produced by immunoSEQ multiplex PCR, yet TCRdb's version contains in-frame clones alone and is incomplete. The sample shows over 200,000 clones, 88% of them seen only once. Input material: peripheral blood. The receptors were gathered from a woman aged 55-69 years with acute or convalescent COVID-19.

V and J are TRBV5-4 and TRBJ2-7; 9 bases fit TRBD1. V shed 3 bases, J shed 4 bases, and the junction held 5 bases outside the gene matches. The germline V gene encodes CDR1 SGHNT and CDR2 YYREEE (reference sequence). This CDR3 contains 14 residues. The CDR3: CASSSDRGIYEQYF. CDR3 nucleotide sequence: TGTGCCAGCAGCTCGGACAGGGGAATATACGAGCAGTACTTC.

J is TRBJ1-5 and V is TRBV5-5, with 9 bases identical to TRBD1. With V trimmed by 3 bases and J by 5 bases, 6 bases remained unmatched. The CDR3 is 15 amino acids. CDR1 SGHKS and CDR2 YYEKEE come from the germline V gene (reference sequence). The CDR3, as DNA: TGTGCCAGCAGCTGGGGGACAGGGAACTATCAGCCCCAGCATTTT. Amino acids: CASSWGTGNYQPQHF.

This rearrangement joins TRBV10-3 to TRBJ1-5, with 7 nucleotides matching TRBD1. The CDR3 has 15 amino acids. The trim removed 3 bases at V and 4 bases at J, leaving 6 bases unmatched. Germline CDR1 reads ENHRY; CDR2 reads SYGVKD. The CDR3 loop reads CAISEGTANNQPQHF. The CDR3 nucleotides read TGTGCCATCAGTGAAGGGACAGCTAATAATCAGCCCCAGCATTTT.

The chain uses TRBV7-2 and TRBJ2-2; D remains ambiguous. Trimming removed 3 bases from V and 4 bases from J, with 9 bases in between. CDR1 and CDR2 (germline): SGHTA, FQGNSA. The CDR3 loop spans 14 amino acids. This CDR3 is CASSLIALTGELFF. The CDR3 DNA sequence: TGTGCCAGCAGCTTGATTGCGCTCACCGGGGAGCTGTTTTTT.

CDR3 in DNA: TGTGCCAGCAGCTTGGGTGGGGAGTATGGATCGAGGTATGGCTACACCTTC. It translates to CASSLGGEYGSRYGYTF. The V call is TRBV5-5, the J call TRBJ1-2; no reliable D call. The CDR3 runs to 17 residues. Deletions cut 0 bases from V and 5 bases from J, with 20 bases between. CDR1 and CDR2 (germline): SGHKS, YYEKEE (reference sequence).

V usage is TRBV19 and J usage is TRBJ2-2, with a weak D call TRBD2 (5 bases). In germline, CDR1 is LNHDA, CDR2 SQIVND (reference sequence). The CDR3 is 18 amino acids. Between the trimmed V and J ends, which lost 3 bases and 0 bases, there was a span of 17 bases. DNA of the CDR3: TGTGCCAGTAGTATCCCACGGGGAGCGATGTCGAACACCGGGGAGCTGTTTTTT. Residues: CASSIPRGAMSNTGELFF.

The table lists this clone with a count of one. The chain couples TRBV19 to TRBJ1-2; 12 bases line up with TRBD1. CDR3 length: 14 amino acids. Germline CDR1 LNHDA, CDR2 SQIVND (reference sequence). V was clipped by 6 bases and J by 8 bases; unmatched bases: 7. For the CDR3, the DNA is TGTGCCAGTAGGCCGGGACAGGGGGCGCAGGGCTACACCTTC. Translation: CASRPGQGAQGYTF.

The chain carries TRBV9 and TRBJ1-5; 8 nucleotides agree with TRBD1. This CDR3 region has 15 residues. CDR1 is SGDLS and CDR2 is YYNGEE in the germline V gene. J was trimmed by 5 bases and V by 3 bases; bases with no gene match: 7. CDR3 region: CASSAQGAKYQPQHF. For the CDR3, the DNA is TGTGCCAGCAGCGCCCAGGGGGCTAAATATCAGCCCCAGCATTTT.

The chain links TRBV6-2 or TRBV6-3 to TRBJ1-2; D may be TRBD1 (5 bases). The ends were cut back, 2 bases at V and 8 bases at J, with 15 bases in the middle. Per the germline V gene, CDR1 is MNHEY and CDR2 is SVGEGT. The CDR3 loop spans 14 amino acids. The CDR3 region is CASSYRGSTIGYTF. CDR3 coding DNA: TGTGCCAGCAGTTACAGGGGAAGTACTATCGGCTACACCTTC.

This rearrangement joins TRBV7-2 to TRBJ1-2, with D unclear. This CDR3 is 15 amino acids long. CDR1 and CDR2 from the germline V gene are SGHTA and FQGNSA. V gave up 0 bases and J gave up 0 bases, with 8 bases separating them. In nucleotides, the CDR3 is TGTGCCAGCAGCTTAGCCAGCGGGCCTAACTATGGCTACACCTTC. Translating gives CASSLASGPNYGYTF.

The chain recombines TRBV25-1 with TRBJ2-2, with TRBD2 identical over 10 bases. In germline, CDR1 is MGHDK, CDR2 SYGVNS. V was pared by 3 bases and J by 0 bases, with 7 bases of the junction left unmatched. The CDR3 consists of 18 residues. The CDR3 sequence is CASSDPGLARANTGELFF. As DNA, the CDR3 is TGTGCCAGCAGTGATCCGGGACTAGCGCGAGCGAACACCGGGGAGCTGTTTTTT.

This clone was observed a single time. The genes are TRBV3-1 (or the pseudogene TRBV3-2) and TRBJ2-7, with 7 bases lining up with TRBD1. Looked up from germline, CDR1 is LGHDT and CDR2 is YNNKEL (reference sequence). The V gene end was trimmed by 2 bases and the J gene end by 6 bases; junction bases not matched to a gene: 10. CDR3 length: 15 amino acids. In nucleotides, the CDR3 is TGTGCCAGCAGCCAATCCCGCAGGGGGAAGGGCGAGCAGTACTTC. Translated, it gives CASSQSRRGKGEQYF.

The J gene is TRBJ1-3, the V gene TRBV28, with 8 nucleotides matching TRBD1. V trimming: 2 bases; J trimming: 9 bases; junction bases outside the gene matches: 9. CDR3 size: 15 residues. Per the germline V gene, CDR1 is MDHEN and CDR2 is SYDVKM. The CDR3 DNA reads as TGTGCCAGCAGTTTAGCAGGGGGCGTTATCGGCACCATATATTTT. The encoded protein is CASSLAGGVIGTIYF.

This CDR3 reads CASMESPEAFF. CDR3 nucleotide sequence: TGCGCCAGCATGGAGAGCCCTGAAGCTTTCTTT. This chain links TRBV10-2 with TRBJ1-1, with D unresolved. The CDR3 consists of 11 residues. V lost 7 bases, J lost 6 bases, and 9 bases lay in between. Germline CDR1 is WSHSY and CDR2 is SAAADI.

The rearrangement uses TRBV3-1 (or the pseudogene TRBV3-2) and TRBJ1-6; D remains ambiguous. Trimming took off 1 base at V and 6 bases at J, with 7 bases between the two ends. Germline-derived CDR1 and CDR2 are LGHDT and YNNKEL (reference sequence). This CDR3 contains 14 residues. CDR3 region: CASSQVIGNSPLHF. CDR3 in DNA: TGTGCCAGCAGCCAAGTAATCGGTAATTCACCCCTCCACTTT.

The rearrangement links TRBV27 to TRBJ1-5, with TRBD1 matching over 7 bases. Germline V CDR1 and CDR2: MNHEY, SMNVEV (reference sequence). J lost 6 bases, V lost 5 bases, and 10 bases had no gene match. This CDR3 is 15 amino acids long. As DNA, the CDR3 is TGTGCCAGCAGTCAACAGGGGTTGGGGAGTCAGCCCCAGCATTTT. Amino acids: CASSQQGLGSQPQHF.

J is TRBJ2-2 and V is TRBV3-1 (or the pseudogene TRBV3-2); TRBD2 is a possible D gene (6 bases). V dropped 3 bases and J dropped 4 bases, with 12 bases sitting between them. Germline assignment: CDR1 LGHDT and CDR2 YNNKEL (reference sequence). The CDR3 extends over 15 amino acids. The DNA for the CDR3 is TGTGCCAGCAGCCATAGCGGAAGTGGCACCGGGGAGCTGTTTTTT. Protein sequence: CASSHSGSGTGELFF.

This sequence joins TRBV3-1 (or the pseudogene TRBV3-2) and TRBJ1-4; D remains ambiguous. CDR3 size: 14 residues. Germline-derived CDR1 and CDR2 are LGHDT and YNNKEL (reference sequence). Deletions cut 3 bases from V and 4 bases from J, with 9 bases between. CDR3 protein: CASSQGGFNEKLFF. The CDR3 DNA reads TGTGCCAGCAGCCAGGGAGGTTTTAATGAAAAACTGTTTTTT.

The rearrangement uses TRBV28 and TRBJ1-3; D may be TRBD1 (5 bases). The germline V and J ends were trimmed by 4 bases and 0 bases, with 13 bases remaining between them. This CDR3 has 16 residues. The germline V gene encodes CDR1 MDHEN and CDR2 SYDVKM. CDR3 coding DNA: TGTGCCAGCAGTTCCCCGGGGGGTTCCTCTGGAAACACCATATATTTT. This encodes CASSSPGGSSGNTIYF.

Only a few counts were recorded for this clone. This sequence joins TRBV29-1 and TRBJ1-6, with 7 bases matching TRBD1. The germline gives CDR1 SQVTM, CDR2 ANQGSEA. The CDR3 covers 13 residues. The V segment lost 7 bases and the J segment 9 bases; nucleotides outside the gene matches: 9. CDR3 residues: CSAQGQPGSPLHF. CDR3 coding DNA: TGCAGCGCCCAGGGACAGCCGGGTTCACCCCTCCACTTT. The whole variable domain, remainder taken from reference TRBV29-1 and TRBJ1-6, is SAVISQKPSRDICQRGTSLTIQCQVDSQVTMMFWYRQQPGQSLTLIATANQGSEATYESGFVIDKFPISRPNLTFSTLTVSNMSPEDSSIYLCSAQGQPGSPLHFGNGTRLTVT.

The CDR3 region has the DNA TGCGCCAGCAGGACGGGGACAGGTGAACGGGAGACCCAGTACTTC. It specifies CASRTGTGERETQYF. This sequence joins TRBV5-1 and TRBJ2-5; 8 nucleotides match TRBD1. The germline V gene has CDR1 SGHRS and CDR2 YFSETQ. The CDR3 runs 15 residues. The V gene end was trimmed by 5 bases and the J gene end by 5 bases; junction bases not matched to a gene: 11.

This rearrangement joins TRBV11-2 to TRBJ2-7, with 8 bases fitting TRBD2. The V gene's germline CDR1 is SGHAT and CDR2 FQNNGV. The CDR3 runs to 15 residues. V was clipped by 5 bases and J by 4 bases; unmatched bases: 10. In DNA form, the CDR3 reads TGTGCCAGCAGCCCAAGGACTAGCCTCCTGTACGAGCAGTACTTC. This gives the protein CASSPRTSLLYEQYF.

V and J are TRBV18 and TRBJ1-1; D unresolved. V lost 3 bases and J lost 8, with 25 bases in between. CDR1 and CDR2 (germline): KGHSH, LQKENI. This CDR3 has 17 amino acids. CDR3 loop: CASSPGAGSAGLQEAFF. The CDR3 nucleotides read TGTGCCAGCTCACCTGGCGCGGGGAGTGCGGGCCTTCAAGAAGCTTTCTTT.

The V gene is TRBV5-1, the J gene TRBJ1-6; no reliable D call. The length of the CDR3 is 17 residues. V shed 4 bases and J shed 0 bases, with 14 bases lying between them. The germline V gene has CDR1 SGHRS and CDR2 YFSETQ. The CDR3 DNA reads as TGCGCCAGCAGCCAGGCCGCTGGGAGCTCCTATAATTCACCCCTCCACTTT. Residues: CASSQAAGSSYNSPLHF.

The chain combines TRBV7-3 with TRBJ1-3; 8 nucleotides match TRBD1. Germline V lookup: CDR1 SGHTA, CDR2 FQGTGA. Trimming at V came to 5 bases and at J to 8 bases, leaving 8 bases not matched to a gene. This CDR3 comprises 14 residues. As DNA, the CDR3 is TGTGCCAGCAGCCTAGAGGACAGGGCGGACACCATATATTTT. This gives the protein CASSLEDRADTIYF.

The rearrangement links TRBV11-2 to TRBJ1-1; D is possibly TRBD1 (6 bases). CDR1 is SGHAT and CDR2 is FQNNGV in the germline V gene. The V and J ends lost 2 bases and 1 base respectively, with 14 bases between them. CDR3 length: 16 amino acids. CDR3 region: CASSLLLLGGNTEAFF. CDR3 coding DNA: TGTGCCAGCAGCTTATTGCTCCTAGGGGGGAACACTGAAGCTTTCTTT.